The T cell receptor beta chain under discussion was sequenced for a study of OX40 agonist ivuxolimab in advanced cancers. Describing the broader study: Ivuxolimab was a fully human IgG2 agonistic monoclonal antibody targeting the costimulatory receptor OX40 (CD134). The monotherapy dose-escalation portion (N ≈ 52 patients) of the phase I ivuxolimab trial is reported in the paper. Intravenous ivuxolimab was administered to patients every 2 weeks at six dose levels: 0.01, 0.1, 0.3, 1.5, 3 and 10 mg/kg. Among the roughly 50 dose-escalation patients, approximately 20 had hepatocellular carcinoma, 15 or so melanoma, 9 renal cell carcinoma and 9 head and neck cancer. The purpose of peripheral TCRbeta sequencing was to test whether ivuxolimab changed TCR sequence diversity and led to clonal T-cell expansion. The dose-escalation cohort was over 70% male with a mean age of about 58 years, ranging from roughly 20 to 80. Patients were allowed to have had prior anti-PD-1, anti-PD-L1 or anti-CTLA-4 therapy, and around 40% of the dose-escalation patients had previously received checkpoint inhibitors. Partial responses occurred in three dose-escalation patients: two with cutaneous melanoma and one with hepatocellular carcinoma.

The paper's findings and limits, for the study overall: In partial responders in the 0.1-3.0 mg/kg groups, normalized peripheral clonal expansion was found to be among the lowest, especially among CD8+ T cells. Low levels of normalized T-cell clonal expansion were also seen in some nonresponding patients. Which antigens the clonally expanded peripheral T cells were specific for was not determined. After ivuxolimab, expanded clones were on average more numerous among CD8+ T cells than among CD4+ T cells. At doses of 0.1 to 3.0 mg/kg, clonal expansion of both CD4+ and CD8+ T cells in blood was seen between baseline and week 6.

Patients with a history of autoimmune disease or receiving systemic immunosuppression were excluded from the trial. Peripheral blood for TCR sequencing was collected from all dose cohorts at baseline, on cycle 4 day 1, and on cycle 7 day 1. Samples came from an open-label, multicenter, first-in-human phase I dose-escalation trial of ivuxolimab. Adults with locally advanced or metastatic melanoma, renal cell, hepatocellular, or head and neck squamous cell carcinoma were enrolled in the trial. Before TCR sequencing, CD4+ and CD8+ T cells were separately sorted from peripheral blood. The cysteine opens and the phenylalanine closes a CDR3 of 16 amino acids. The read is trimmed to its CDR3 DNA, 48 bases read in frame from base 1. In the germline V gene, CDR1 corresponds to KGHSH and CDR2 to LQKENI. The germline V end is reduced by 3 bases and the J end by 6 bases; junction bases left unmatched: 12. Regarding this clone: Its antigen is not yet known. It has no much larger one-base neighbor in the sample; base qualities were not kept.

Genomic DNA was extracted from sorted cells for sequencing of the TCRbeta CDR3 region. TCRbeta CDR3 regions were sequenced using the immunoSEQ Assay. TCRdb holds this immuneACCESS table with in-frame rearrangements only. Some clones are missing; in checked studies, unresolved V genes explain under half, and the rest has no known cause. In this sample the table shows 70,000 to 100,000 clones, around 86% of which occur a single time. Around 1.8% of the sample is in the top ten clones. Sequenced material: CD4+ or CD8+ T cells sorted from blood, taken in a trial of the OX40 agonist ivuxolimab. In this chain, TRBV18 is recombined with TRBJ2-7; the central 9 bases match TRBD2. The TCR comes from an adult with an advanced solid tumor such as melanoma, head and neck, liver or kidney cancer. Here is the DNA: TGTGCCAGCTCACCGGCGGGTGCGGGAGGGCCGGTCGAGCAGTACTTC. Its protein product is CASSPAGAGGPVEQYF.